What follows are 17 T cell receptor beta chains derived from one specimen sequenced in a study of blood T cell repertoires in COVID-19. Clones were sequenced by immunoSEQ multiplex PCR, and TCRdb holds only the in-frame ones, with some missing. The data hold 160,000 or so clones, with roughly four fifths observed a single time. The sample taken for sequencing was peripheral blood. These receptors originate from a human donor in a cohort sampled during active COVID-19.

V is TRBV6-2 or TRBV6-3 and J is TRBJ2-1; 8 bases map to TRBD2. This CDR3 is built from 15 residues. Germline lookup yields CDR1 MNHEY and CDR2 SVGEGT. V lost 0 bases, J lost 6 bases, and 4 bases stayed unmatched. CDR3 loop: CASSYSWTSFNEQFF. CDR3 bases: TGTGCCAGCAGTTACTCGTGGACTAGCTTCAATGAGCAGTTCTTC.

The J gene is TRBJ2-2, the V gene TRBV7-2; possible D gene TRBD1, 5 bases. Trimming removed 0 bases from V and 5 bases from J, with 10 bases in between. The germline CDR1 and CDR2 sequences are SGHTA and FQGNSA. CDR3 length equals 15 residues. The CDR3 DNA reads as TGTGCCAGCAGCTTAGCGGGCAGGGTAACCGGGGAGCTGTTTTTT. This translates into CASSLAGRVTGELFF.

This clone occurred once. The chain employs TRBV28 and TRBJ1-3; unclear D gene. Germline CDR1 MDHEN, CDR2 SYDVKM. There are 11 residues in the CDR3. Trimming took off 3 bases at V and 6 bases at J, with 3 bases between the two ends. DNA of the CDR3: TGTGCCAGCAGTTTGGCAAACACCATATATTTT. Its protein is CASSLANTIYF.

This sequence joins TRBV18 and TRBJ1-6, with 7 nucleotides matching TRBD1. The CDR3 length is 14 residues. Germline V gene sequence: CDR1 KGHSH, CDR2 LQKENI. J lost 8 bases, V lost 1 base, and 2 bases had no gene match. The CDR3 spells CASSPQGADSPLHF. CDR3 DNA: TGTGCCAGCTCACCACAGGGGGCGGATTCACCCCTCCACTTT.

This clone has a single count. J is TRBJ2-5 and V is TRBV14, with 12 bases fitting TRBD2. With V trimmed by 1 base and J by 1 base, 7 bases remained unmatched. The CDR3 extends over 18 amino acids. The germline V gene has CDR1 SGHDN and CDR2 FVKESK. The CDR3, as DNA: TGTGCCAGCAGCCAAGTAGGGAAACTAGCGGGGGGCCAAGAGACCCAGTACTTC. This translates into CASSQVGKLAGGQETQYF.

This clone came up once. The chain links TRBV27 to TRBJ2-5; TRBD1 matches 8 bases. Trimming took 5 bases from V and 5 from J; bases not matched to a gene: 19. Germline assignment: CDR1 MNHEY and CDR2 SMNVEV (reference sequence). The CDR3 covers 18 residues. In DNA, the CDR3 is TGTGCCAGCAGTCGGACCGGACAGGGAGATCCGCTCAGGGAGACCCAGTACTTC. It codes for CASSRTGQGDPLRETQYF.

The CDR3 DNA follows: TGTGCCAGCAGCGTAGGAGTTTCTAGCACAGATACGCAGTATTTT. This gives the protein CASSVGVSSTDTQYF. J is TRBJ2-3 and V is TRBV9; D uncertain. Trimming shortened V by 0 bases and J by 0 bases, and 8 bases separated the two germline ends. Germline CDR1 reads SGDLS; CDR2 reads YYNGEE. This CDR3 has 15 amino acids.

The table lists this clone with a few counts. The gene calls are TRBV6-5 and TRBJ2-1, with 8 bases lining up with TRBD2. This CDR3 contains 10 residues. Trimming removed 6 bases from V and 14 bases from J; junction bases left unmatched: 3. Per germline, CDR1 MNHEY and CDR2 SVGAGI. The DNA of the CDR3 is TGTGCCAGCAGATTGACTAGCGAGTTCTTC. Translated: CASRLTSEFF.

The genes are TRBV11-2 and TRBJ2-7; 13 nucleotides align to TRBD2. V lost 3 bases to trimming and J lost 2 bases; unmatched junction nucleotides: 4. The CDR3 runs to 16 residues. Per the germline V gene, CDR1 is SGHAT and CDR2 is FQNNGV. Here the CDR3 reads CASSLGGTSGAYEQYF. DNA of the CDR3: TGTGCCAGCAGCTTGGGTGGGACTAGCGGGGCCTACGAGCAGTACTTC.

This chain connects TRBV5-1 to TRBJ2-7; 8 nucleotides align to TRBD1. Germline trimming cut 0 bases from V and 3 bases from J; bases unmatched to any gene: 5. This CDR3 has 15 residues. The germline CDR1 and CDR2 sequences are SGHRS and YFSETQ. CDR3 sequence: CASSLVLTGGYEQYF. The CDR3 DNA sequence: TGCGCCAGCAGCTTGGTACTAACAGGGGGCTACGAGCAGTACTTC.

The DNA of the CDR3 is TGTGCCATCAGTGAGTCGGGACAGGGAGTAAATCAGCCCCAGCATTTT. It is translated as CAISESGQGVNQPQHF. The V and J genes are TRBV10-3 and TRBJ1-5, with 9 bases fitting TRBD1. The CDR3 is made up of 16 amino acids. J gave up 4 bases and V 0 bases, and 4 bases lay outside the gene matches. Germline values: CDR1 ENHRY, CDR2 SYGVKD.

This chain links TRBV6-1 with TRBJ2-1, with TRBD2 identical over 11 bases. V gave up 0 bases and J gave up 3 bases; unmatched junction bases: 4. In germline, CDR1 is MNHNS, CDR2 SASEGT. The CDR3 covers 17 residues. CDR3 loop: CASSEAPGLAVYNEQFF. The CDR3 region has the DNA TGTGCCAGCAGTGAAGCGCCGGGACTAGCGGTCTACAATGAGCAGTTCTTC.

The chain joins TRBV30 to TRBJ2-1, with D possibly TRBD1 on 6 matching bases. This CDR3 spans 15 amino acids. V lost 1 base to trimming and J lost 6 bases, with 16 bases between them. Germline CDR1 and CDR2: GTSNPN and SVGIG (reference sequence). The CDR3 DNA reads as TGTGCCTGGAGTGCGCTTACGGGACATCTCAATGAGCAGTTCTTC. Amino acids: CAWSALTGHLNEQFF.

The gene calls are TRBV5-4 and TRBJ2-1; TRBD1 agrees at 7 bases. The V gene end was trimmed by 0 bases and the J gene end by 6 bases; junction bases not matched to a gene: 6. The CDR3 spans 15 residues. Germline V gene sequence: CDR1 SGHNT, CDR2 YYREEE (reference sequence). CDR3 protein: CASSLVGGARNEQFF. As DNA, the CDR3 is TGTGCCAGCAGCTTGGTAGGGGGCGCACGCAATGAGCAGTTCTTC.

The chain is built from TRBV11-2 and TRBJ2-3; D perhaps matches TRBD2 (5 bases). V was shortened by 0 bases and J by 1 base, with 8 bases between the two germline ends. CDR3 length: 15 residues. CDR1 is SGHAT and CDR2 is FQNNGV in the germline V gene. The CDR3 DNA is TGTGCCAGCAGCTTAGACGGGATCCGCACAGATACGCAGTATTTT. Protein sequence: CASSLDGIRTDTQYF.

The chain has TRBV7-9 and TRBJ1-1, with a weak D call TRBD1 (6 bases). CDR1 and CDR2 from the germline V gene are SEHNR and FQNEAQ (reference sequence). V lost 1 base and J lost 8, with 11 bases in between. This CDR3 spans 13 amino acids. The CDR3 coding sequence is TGTGCCAGCAGCTTAGTAGCGGGGGCCGAAGCTTTCTTT. It codes for CASSLVAGAEAFF.

V usage is TRBV9 and J usage is TRBJ2-7, with TRBD1 matching over 10 bases. Looked up from germline, CDR1 is SGDLS and CDR2 is YYNGEE. The length of the CDR3 is 15 residues. V shed 0 bases, J shed 3 bases, and the junction held 3 bases outside the gene matches. The CDR3 DNA sequence: TGTGCCAGCAGCGTAGACGGGACAGGGGTCTACGAGCAGTACTTC. It specifies CASSVDGTGVYEQYF.